This T cell receptor beta chain stems from a study of blood T cell repertoires in COVID-19. Study summary: Samples representing acute and convalescent COVID-19 were sourced from the United States, Italy and Spain. T cells, B-cell-depleted T cells, or PBMCs supplied cDNA or gDNA.

Original analysis: Counts of nucleated cells, estimated from reference gene primer amplification, were obtained. Generated by immunoSEQ multiplex PCR, the TCRdb table keeps only in-frame clones and is missing some. V and J calls plus clone size are reproduced from that table; the DNA served to infer D and trimming. This table holds some 290,000 clones, more than 70% found once. Germline trimming cut 4 bases from V and 4 bases from J; bases unmatched to any gene: 14. Per germline, CDR1 SGHDT and CDR2 YYEEEE. This CDR3 spans 17 amino acids. Seattle participants joined during active infection and were tracked over time.

Material: peripheral blood. This clonotype originated in a woman aged 30 to 39 with COVID-19, enrolled during active disease. This rearrangement joins TRBV5-6 to TRBJ2-3; 8 nucleotides agree with TRBD2. The CDR3 protein is CASSAETSVRFSDTQYF. In nucleotides, the CDR3 is TGTGCCAGCAGCGCCGAGACTAGCGTGCGATTCTCAGATACGCAGTATTTT.